This T cell receptor beta chain was retrieved from a study of T cell responses to AZD1222 COVID-19 vaccine (dated by TCRdb to about 2021). About the study as a whole: Because spike-specific TCR depth and breadth did not differ between the two schedules, AZD1222 recipients who got a second dose at roughly 4 weeks were pooled with those who got a second dose at roughly 12 weeks. TCR sequencing was performed for about 250 trial participants, of whom about 200 were given two doses of AZD1222 and approximately 26 were given two doses of MenACWY control vaccine. Trial participants were enrolled into age subgroups of 18-55, 56-69 and 70-plus years, which contained around 150, 29 and 61 TCR-sequenced participants, respectively. Paper-wide results and their limitations: In the small 56-69-year group, the increase in depth fell short of significance, most likely because of low power. Most participants were white British and females outnumbered males, and the authors suggested that clonal diversity may have been underestimated. Reportedly, close to half of the unique spike-specific TCRs recognized epitopes lying outside the regions that are mutated in the B.1.351 and B.1.1.7 variants. Spike-specific TCR breadth and depth rose significantly after two AZD1222 doses compared with day 0 and with MenACWY recipients. Conclusions about previously exposed vaccinees are limited, since just 6 or 7 AZD1222 recipients were seropositive for SARS-CoV-2 at baseline. CD4 TCRs associated with the vaccine covered the entire spike protein, and the dominant responses were in regions 160-218 and 743-854. Because no day 14 peak-response samples were available, the repertoires could be characterized only after the peak T cell response.

The CDR3 regions of human TCRbeta chains were analyzed by immunosequencing. For the original study's pipeline: TCRs in the repertoires were matched against a reference library of SARS-CoV-2-specific TCRs that had been generated with the MIRA antigen-specificity platform. Breadth was defined as the fraction of unique TCRs that were SARS-CoV-2-associated. Depth was defined as the fraction of total T cells that were SARS-CoV-2-associated. Using the MIRA data, each spike-specific TCR was mapped to the spike region that the TCR reacts to and placed in a CD4 or CD8 class. Log10-transformed breadth and depth values were compared by one-way ANOVA with Sidak's multiple comparisons tests. The source is immuneACCESS, and TCRdb retained only in-frame sequences with V and J called. Part of the clones is not carried over; for the studies checked, unresolved V genes explain less than half of this, and the remainder is unexplained. The V and J calls and the clone size are those of that table, but D and trimming were determined from the DNA. Recorded for this sample are roughly 120,000 clones; roughly 90% of them occurred a single time. The ten largest account for about 5% of the sample.

Details on this clone: There is no known antigen for this receptor. Base quality data are lacking; no much larger clone is found one base away.

V and J lose 7 bases and 4 bases, and a span of 19 bases separates them. The CDR3 measures 15 amino acids from cysteine to phenylalanine. Just the 45-base CDR3 DNA is kept, in frame starting at base 1. The germline V gene (reference sequence) sets CDR1 to MNHNY and CDR2 to SVGAGI. The time point label corresponds to: baseline before first vaccination. Samples from vaccinated people were obtained from the UK trials COV001 and COV002, which included a single-blind randomized controlled phase 2/3 trial of AZD1222 (ChAdOx1 nCoV-19) in healthy adults. For TCRbeta chain sequencing, PBMC samples were collected from trial participants at day 0 and at day 28 after the second dose.

This clonotype originated in an adult in good health. Material: peripheral blood, obtained on day 0 of AZD1222 vaccination. This sequence uses TRBV6-6 and TRBJ1-2, and perhaps TRBD1 as D gene, on 5 matching bases. The nucleotide sequence is given as TGTGCCAGCATAGCAGGGATTTCAACGGTCTATGGCTACACCTTC. Its product reads: CASIAGISTVYGYTF.